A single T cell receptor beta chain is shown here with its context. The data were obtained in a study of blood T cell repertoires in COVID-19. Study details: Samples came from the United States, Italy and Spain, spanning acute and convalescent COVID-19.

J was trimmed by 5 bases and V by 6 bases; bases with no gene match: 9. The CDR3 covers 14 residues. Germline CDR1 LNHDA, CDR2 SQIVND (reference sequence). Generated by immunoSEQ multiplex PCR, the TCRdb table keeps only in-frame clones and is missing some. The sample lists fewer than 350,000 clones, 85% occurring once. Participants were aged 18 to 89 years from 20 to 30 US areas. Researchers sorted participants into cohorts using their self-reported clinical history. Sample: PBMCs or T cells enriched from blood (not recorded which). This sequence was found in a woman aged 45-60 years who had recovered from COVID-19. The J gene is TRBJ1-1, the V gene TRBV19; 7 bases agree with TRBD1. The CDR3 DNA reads TGTGCCAGTAGAGAGACAGGGTCTGTAACTGAAGCTTTCTTT. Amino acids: CASRETGSVTEAFF.